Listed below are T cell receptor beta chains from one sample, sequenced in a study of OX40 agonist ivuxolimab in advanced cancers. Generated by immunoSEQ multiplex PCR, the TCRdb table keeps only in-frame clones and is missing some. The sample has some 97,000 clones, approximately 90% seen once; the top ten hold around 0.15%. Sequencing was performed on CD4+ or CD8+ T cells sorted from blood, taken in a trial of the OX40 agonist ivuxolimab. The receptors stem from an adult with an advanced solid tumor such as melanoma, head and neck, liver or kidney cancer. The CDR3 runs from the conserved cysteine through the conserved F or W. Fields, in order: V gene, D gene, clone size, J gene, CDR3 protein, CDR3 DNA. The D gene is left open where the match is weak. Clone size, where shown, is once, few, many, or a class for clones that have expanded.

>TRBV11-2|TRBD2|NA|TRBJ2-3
CASSLTSGGVDTQYF
TGTGCCAGCAGCTTAACGAGCGGGGGGGTAGATACGCAGTATTTT
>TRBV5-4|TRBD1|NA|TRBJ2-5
CASSGRDSKETQYF
TGTGCCAGCAGCGGCCGGGACAGTAAAGAGACCCAGTACTTC
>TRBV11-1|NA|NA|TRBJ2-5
CASSLGVGPLETQYF
TGTGCCAGCAGCTTAGGGGTTGGGCCATTGGAGACCCAGTACTTC
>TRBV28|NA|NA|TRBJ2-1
CASSLFPAAYNEQFF
TGTGCCAGCAGTTTATTCCCCGCGGCCTACAATGAGCAGTTCTTC
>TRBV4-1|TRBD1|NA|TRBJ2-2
CASSRSGTGGAGTGELFF
TGCGCCAGCAGCCGGTCCGGGACAGGGGGCGCGGGCACCGGGGAGCTGTTTTTT
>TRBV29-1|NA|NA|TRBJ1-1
CSVEDVWVENTEAFF
TGCAGCGTTGAAGACGTTTGGGTGGAGAACACTGAAGCTTTCTTT
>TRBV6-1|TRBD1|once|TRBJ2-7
CASIKGDRSYEQYF
TGTGCCAGCATTAAAGGGGACAGGTCCTACGAGCAGTACTTC
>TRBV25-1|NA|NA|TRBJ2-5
CASSESRPAETQYF
TGTGCCAGCAGTGAATCAAGGCCCGCAGAGACCCAGTACTTC
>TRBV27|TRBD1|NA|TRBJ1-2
CASSARTGGPNYGYTF
TGTGCCAGCAGTGCCAGAACAGGGGGCCCTAACTATGGCTACACCTTC
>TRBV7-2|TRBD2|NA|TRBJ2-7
CASSLFGSGAYEQYF
TGTGCCAGCAGCTTATTCGGTAGCGGGGCCTACGAGCAGTACTTC
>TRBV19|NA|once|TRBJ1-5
CASTPGFSNQPQHF
TGTGCCAGTACCCCGGGCTTTAGCAATCAGCCCCAGCATTTT
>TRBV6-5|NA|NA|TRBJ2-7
CASSYGGRQYF
TGTGCCAGCAGTTACGGGGGCCGGCAGTACTTC
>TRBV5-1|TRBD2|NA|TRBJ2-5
CASSLASRTRPSETQYF
TGCGCCAGCAGCTTGGCTTCTAGGACTAGACCTTCCGAAACCCAGTACTTC
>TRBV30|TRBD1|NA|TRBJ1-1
CASIGLPGQMNTEAFF
TGTGCCTCCATTGGGCTCCCGGGACAGATGAACACTGAAGCTTTCTTT
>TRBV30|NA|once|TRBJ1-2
CAWSVRRAVRGYTF
TGTGCCTGGAGTGTACGCCGGGCAGTCCGTGGCTACACCTTC
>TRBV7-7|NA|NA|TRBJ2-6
CASSPGTSGANVLTF
TGTGCCAGCAGCCCCGGGACGTCTGGGGCCAACGTCCTGACTTTC